This TCR beta chain was sequenced for a study of blood T cell repertoires in COVID-19. Seattle's cohort entered during active infection and was followed longitudinally. With 8 bases removed from V and 9 bases from J, the gap between germline ends came to 15 bases. The CDR3 length is 12 residues. In germline, CDR1 is LGHDT, CDR2 YNNKEL (reference sequence). Produced via immunoSEQ multiplex PCR; TCRdb's table is partial and in-frame only. The sample has more than 65,000 clones, 83% seen once. This sequence joins TRBV3-1 (or the pseudogene TRBV3-2) and TRBJ2-3; no reliable D call. The material sequenced was peripheral blood. The receptor comes from a man aged 25-40 years with COVID-19, enrolled during active disease. CDR3 sequence reads: CASEAPDGTQYF. In nucleotides, the CDR3 is TGTGCCAGCGAGGCGCCCGACGGGACGCAGTATTTT.